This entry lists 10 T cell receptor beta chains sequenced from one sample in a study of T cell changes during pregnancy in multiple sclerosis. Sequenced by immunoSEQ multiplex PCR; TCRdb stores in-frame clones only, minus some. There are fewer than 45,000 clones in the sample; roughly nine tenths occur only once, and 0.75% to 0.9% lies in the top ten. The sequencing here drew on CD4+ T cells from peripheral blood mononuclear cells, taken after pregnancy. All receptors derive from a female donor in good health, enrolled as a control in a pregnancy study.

This CDR3 is CASSPAGREAFF. In DNA, the CDR3 is TGTGCCAGCTCCCCGGCGGGACGGGAAGCTTTCTTT. The chain couples TRBV18 to TRBJ1-1; perhaps TRBD1 as D (5 bases). V shed 6 bases and J shed 8 bases, with 13 bases lying between them. CDR3 length: 12 amino acids. CDR1 is KGHSH, CDR2 LQKENI, per germline.

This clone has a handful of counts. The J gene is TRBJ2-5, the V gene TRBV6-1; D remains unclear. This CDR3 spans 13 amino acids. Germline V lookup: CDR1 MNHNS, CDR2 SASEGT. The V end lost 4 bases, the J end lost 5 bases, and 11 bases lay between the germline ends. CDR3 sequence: CASSAIPRETQYF. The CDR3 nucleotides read TGTGCCAGCAGTGCTATCCCCCGCGAGACCCAGTACTTC.

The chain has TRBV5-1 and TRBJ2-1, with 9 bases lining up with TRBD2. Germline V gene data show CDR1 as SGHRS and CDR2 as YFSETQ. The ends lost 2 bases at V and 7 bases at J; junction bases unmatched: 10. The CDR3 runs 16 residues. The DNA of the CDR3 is TGCGCCAGCAGCTTATTCGGAGGGCTAGCGGGGAATGAGCAGTTCTTC. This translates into CASSLFGGLAGNEQFF.

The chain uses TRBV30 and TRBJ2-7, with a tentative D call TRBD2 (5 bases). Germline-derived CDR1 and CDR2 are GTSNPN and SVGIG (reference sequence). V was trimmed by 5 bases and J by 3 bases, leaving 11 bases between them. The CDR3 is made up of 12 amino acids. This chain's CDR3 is CAWQMGSYEQYF. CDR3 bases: TGTGCCTGGCAGATGGGGAGCTACGAGCAGTACTTC.

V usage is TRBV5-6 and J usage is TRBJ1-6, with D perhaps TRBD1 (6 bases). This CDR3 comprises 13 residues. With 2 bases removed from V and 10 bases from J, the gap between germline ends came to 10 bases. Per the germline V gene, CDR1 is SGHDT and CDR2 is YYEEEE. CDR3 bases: TGTGCCAGCAGCTTATACAGGGACTCACCCCTCCACTTT. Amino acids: CASSLYRDSPLHF.

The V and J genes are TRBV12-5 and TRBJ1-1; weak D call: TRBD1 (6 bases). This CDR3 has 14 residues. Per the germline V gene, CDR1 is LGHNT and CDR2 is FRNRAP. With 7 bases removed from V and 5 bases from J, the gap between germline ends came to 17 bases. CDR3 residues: CASAEGGLWTEAFF. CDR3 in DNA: TGTGCTAGTGCAGAAGGGGGACTATGGACTGAAGCTTTCTTT.

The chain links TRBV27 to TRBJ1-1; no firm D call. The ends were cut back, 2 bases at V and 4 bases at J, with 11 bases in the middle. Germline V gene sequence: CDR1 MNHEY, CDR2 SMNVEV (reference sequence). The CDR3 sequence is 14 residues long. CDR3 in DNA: TGTGCCAGCAGTTTACGTGTCACAACCACTGAAGCTTTCTTT. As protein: CASSLRVTTTEAFF.

The CDR3 region has the DNA TGTGCCTGGAGTGAAGGACAGGGAATAGGCACTGAAGCTTTCTTT. As protein: CAWSEGQGIGTEAFF. The chain joins TRBV30 to TRBJ1-1; 8 positions agree with TRBD1. The CDR3 has 15 residues. Germline V gene lookup returns CDR1 GTSNPN and CDR2 SVGIG (reference sequence). Trimming took 1 base from V and 4 from J; bases not matched to a gene: 8.

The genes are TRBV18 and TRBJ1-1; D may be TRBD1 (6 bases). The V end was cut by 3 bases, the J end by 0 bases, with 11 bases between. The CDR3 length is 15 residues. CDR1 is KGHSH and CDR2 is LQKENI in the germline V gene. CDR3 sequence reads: CASSPRQVMNTEAFF. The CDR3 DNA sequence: TGTGCCAGCTCACCTCGACAGGTCATGAACACTGAAGCTTTCTTT.

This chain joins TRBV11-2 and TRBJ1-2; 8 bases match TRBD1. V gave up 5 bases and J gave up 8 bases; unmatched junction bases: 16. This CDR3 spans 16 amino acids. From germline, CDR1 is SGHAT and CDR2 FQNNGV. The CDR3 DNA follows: TGTGCCAGCAGCCCACTCCGGGACAGGAGGTCGGGAGGCTACACCTTC. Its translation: CASSPLRDRRSGGYTF.